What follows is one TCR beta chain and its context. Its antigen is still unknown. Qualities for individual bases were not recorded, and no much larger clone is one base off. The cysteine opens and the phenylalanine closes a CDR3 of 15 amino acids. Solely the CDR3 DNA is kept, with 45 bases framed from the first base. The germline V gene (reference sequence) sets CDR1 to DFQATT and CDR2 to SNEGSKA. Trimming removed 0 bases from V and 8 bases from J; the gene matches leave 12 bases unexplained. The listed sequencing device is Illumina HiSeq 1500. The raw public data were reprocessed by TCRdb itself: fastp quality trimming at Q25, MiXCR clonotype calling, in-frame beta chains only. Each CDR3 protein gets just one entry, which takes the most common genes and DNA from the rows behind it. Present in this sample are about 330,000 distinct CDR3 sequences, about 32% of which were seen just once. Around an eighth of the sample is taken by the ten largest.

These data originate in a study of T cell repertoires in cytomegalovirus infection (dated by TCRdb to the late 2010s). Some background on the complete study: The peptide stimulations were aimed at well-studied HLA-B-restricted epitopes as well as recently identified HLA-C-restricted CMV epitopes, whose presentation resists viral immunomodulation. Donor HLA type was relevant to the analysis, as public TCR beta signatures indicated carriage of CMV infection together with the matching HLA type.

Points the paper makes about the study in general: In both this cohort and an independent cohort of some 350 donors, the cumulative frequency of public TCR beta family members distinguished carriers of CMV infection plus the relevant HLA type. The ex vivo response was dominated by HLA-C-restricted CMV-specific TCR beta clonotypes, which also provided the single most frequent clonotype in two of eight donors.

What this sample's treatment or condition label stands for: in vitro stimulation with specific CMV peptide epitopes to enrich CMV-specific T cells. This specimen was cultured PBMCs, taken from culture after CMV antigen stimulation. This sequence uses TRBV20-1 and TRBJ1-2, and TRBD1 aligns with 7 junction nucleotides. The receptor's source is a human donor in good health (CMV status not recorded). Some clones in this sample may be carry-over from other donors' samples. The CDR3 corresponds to CSARDDAEGARGYTF. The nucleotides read TGCAGTGCTAGAGATGATGCAGAGGGGGCGCGGGGCTACACCTTC.